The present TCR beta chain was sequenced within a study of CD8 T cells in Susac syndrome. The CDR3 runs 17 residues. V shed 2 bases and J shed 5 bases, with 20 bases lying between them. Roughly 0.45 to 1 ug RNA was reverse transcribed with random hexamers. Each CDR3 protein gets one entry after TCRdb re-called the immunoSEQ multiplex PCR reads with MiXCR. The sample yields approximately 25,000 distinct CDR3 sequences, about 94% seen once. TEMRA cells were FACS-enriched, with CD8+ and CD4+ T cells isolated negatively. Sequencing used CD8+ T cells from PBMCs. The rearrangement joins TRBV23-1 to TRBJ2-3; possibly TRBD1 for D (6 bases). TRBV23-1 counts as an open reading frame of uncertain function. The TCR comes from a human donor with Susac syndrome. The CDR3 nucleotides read TGCGCCAGCAGTCAAAAACCGGGAACAGGGTTGCGAGATACGCAGTATTTT. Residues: CASSQKPGTGLRDTQYF.